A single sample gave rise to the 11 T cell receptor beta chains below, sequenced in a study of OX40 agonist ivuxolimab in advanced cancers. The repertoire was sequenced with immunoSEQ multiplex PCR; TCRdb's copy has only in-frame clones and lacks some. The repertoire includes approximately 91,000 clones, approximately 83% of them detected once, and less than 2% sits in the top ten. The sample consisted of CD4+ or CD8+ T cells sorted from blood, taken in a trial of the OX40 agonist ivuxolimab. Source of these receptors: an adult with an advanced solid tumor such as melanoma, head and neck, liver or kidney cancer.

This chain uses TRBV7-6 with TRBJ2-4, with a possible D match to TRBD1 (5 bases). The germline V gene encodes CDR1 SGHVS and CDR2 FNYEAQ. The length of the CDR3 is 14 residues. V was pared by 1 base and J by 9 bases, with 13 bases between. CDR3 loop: CASSLGGVQSIQYF. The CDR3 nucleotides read TGTGCCAGCAGCTTAGGGGGCGTTCAGAGCATTCAGTACTTC.

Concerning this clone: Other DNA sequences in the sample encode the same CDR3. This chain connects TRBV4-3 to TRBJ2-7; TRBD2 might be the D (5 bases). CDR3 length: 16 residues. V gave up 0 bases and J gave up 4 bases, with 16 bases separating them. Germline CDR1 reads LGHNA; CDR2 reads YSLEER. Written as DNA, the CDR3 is TGCGCCAGCAGCCAAGATCTGATCGGGATCGCTTACGAGCAGTACTTC. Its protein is CASSQDLIGIAYEQYF.

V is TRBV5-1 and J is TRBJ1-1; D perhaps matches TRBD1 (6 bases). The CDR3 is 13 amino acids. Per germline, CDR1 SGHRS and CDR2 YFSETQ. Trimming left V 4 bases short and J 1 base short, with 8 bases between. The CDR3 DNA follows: TGCGCCAGCAGCAGGGGGTCGAACACTGAAGCTTTCTTT. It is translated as CASSRGSNTEAFF.

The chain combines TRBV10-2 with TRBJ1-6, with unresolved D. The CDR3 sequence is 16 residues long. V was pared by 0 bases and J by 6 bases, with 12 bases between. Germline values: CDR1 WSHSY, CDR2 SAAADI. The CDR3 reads CASSESVRARNSPLHF. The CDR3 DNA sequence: TGCGCCAGCAGTGAGTCGGTTAGGGCCCGTAATTCACCCCTCCACTTT.

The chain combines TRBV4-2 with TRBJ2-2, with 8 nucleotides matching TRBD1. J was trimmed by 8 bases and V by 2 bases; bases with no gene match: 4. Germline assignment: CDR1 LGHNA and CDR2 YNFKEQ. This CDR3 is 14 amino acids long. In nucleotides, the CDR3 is TGTGCCAGCAGCCAACCGGACAGGGAGGGGGAGCTGTTTTTT. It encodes CASSQPDREGELFF.

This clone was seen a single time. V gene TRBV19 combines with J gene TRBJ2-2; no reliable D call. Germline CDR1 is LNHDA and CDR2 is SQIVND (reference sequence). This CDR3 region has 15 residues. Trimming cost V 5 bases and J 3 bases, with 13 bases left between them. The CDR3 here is CASSREDGYTGELFF. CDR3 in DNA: TGTGCCAGTAGTCGAGAGGACGGGTACACCGGGGAGCTGTTTTTT.

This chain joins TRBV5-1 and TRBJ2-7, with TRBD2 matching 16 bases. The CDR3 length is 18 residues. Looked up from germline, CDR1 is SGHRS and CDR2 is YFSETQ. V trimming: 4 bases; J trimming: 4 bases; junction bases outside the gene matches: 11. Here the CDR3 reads CASSIAGTSGGASYEQYF. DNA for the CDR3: TGCGCCAGCAGCATCGCCGGGACTAGCGGGGGGGCCTCGTACGAGCAGTACTTC.

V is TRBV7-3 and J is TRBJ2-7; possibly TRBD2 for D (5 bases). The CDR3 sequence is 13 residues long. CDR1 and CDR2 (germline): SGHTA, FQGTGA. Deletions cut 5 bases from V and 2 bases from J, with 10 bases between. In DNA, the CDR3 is TGTGCCAGCAGCAAGGACGGGGCCTACGAGCAGTACTTC. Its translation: CASSKDGAYEQYF.

CDR3 amino acids: CASSPSSNQPQHF. The CDR3 coding sequence is TGTGCCAGCTCACCAAGCAGCAATCAGCCCCAGCATTTT. This sequence joins TRBV18 and TRBJ1-5; unclear D gene. Germline CDR1 and CDR2: KGHSH and LQKENI. The CDR3 has 13 residues. The ends were cut back, 2 bases at V and 1 base at J, with 3 bases in the middle.

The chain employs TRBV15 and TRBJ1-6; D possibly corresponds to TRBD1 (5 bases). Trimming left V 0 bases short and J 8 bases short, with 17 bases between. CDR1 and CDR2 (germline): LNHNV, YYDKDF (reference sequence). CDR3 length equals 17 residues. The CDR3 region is CATSRDLQGTVDSPLHF. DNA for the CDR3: TGTGCCACCAGCAGAGATCTTCAGGGCACAGTGGATTCACCCCTCCACTTT.

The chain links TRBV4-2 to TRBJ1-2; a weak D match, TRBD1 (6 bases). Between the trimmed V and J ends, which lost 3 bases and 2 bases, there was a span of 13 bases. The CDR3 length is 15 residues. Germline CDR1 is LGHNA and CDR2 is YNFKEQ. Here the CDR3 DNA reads TGTGCCAGCAGCCACCCCGGGACATCCAACTATGGCTACACCTTC. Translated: CASSHPGTSNYGYTF.